The text below deals with one T cell receptor (beta chain). The CDR3 spans 18 residues. CDR1 and CDR2 from the germline V gene are SNHLY and FYNNEI. V lost 6 bases to trimming and J lost 5 bases; unmatched junction nucleotides: 20. The sample originates from a study of T cell changes during pregnancy in multiple sclerosis. Generated by immunoSEQ multiplex PCR, the TCRdb table keeps only in-frame clones and is missing some. The top ten clones hold less than 2% of a sample with roughly 110,000 clones, approximately 90% of them seen once. V and J are TRBV2 and TRBJ1-2; 8 bases align to TRBD1. This TCR was recovered from a female donor with multiple sclerosis, enrolled in a pregnancy study. The sample in question was peripheral blood, obtained in the third trimester of pregnancy. CDR3 sequence reads: CASSPGRTGKGLLYGYTF. Written as DNA, the CDR3 is TGTGCCAGCAGCCCCGGCCGGACAGGGAAGGGATTACTATATGGCTACACCTTC.